The next 4 T cell receptor beta chains were all read from a single sample in a study of T cell repertoires in cytomegalovirus infection. TCRdb fed the reads into MiXCR, producing one record per CDR3 protein. This sample has some 700,000 distinct CDR3 sequences, with less than 40% found just once. Material: PBMCs. These receptors were taken from a human donor in good health (CMV status not recorded). Some clones in this sample may be carry-over from other donors' samples.

This clonotype has just one count. A read error may account for a junction end that differs from germline. The rearrangement joins TRBV11-2 to TRBJ1-1, with D perhaps matching TRBD1 (5 bases). The CDR3 contains 15 residues. Per the germline V gene, CDR1 is SGHAT and CDR2 is FQNNGV. CDR3 loop: CARSFGTFPNTEAFF. Written as DNA, the CDR3 is TGTGCCAGAAGCTTCGGGACGTTCCCGAACACTGAAGCTTTCTTT.

The V and J genes are TRBV28 and TRBJ1-3, with unresolved D. From germline, CDR1 is MDHEN and CDR2 SYDVKM. The V end lost 6 bases, the J end lost 3 bases, and 6 bases lay between the germline ends. This CDR3 comprises 12 residues. CDR3 in amino acids: CASRNFGNTIYF. The CDR3, as DNA: TGTGCCAGCAGGAATTTTGGAAACACCATATATTTT.

This clonotype was counted only a few times. The chain has TRBV4-2 and TRBJ1-4; D remains unclear. This CDR3 has 14 residues. Germline V gene lookup returns CDR1 LGHNA and CDR2 YNFKEQ. V was cut by 0 bases and J by 4 bases, with 6 bases left in between. The chain's CDR3 is CASSQDRNNEKLFF. CDR3 sequence (DNA): TGTGCCAGCAGCCAAGATCGCAATAATGAAAAACTGTTTTTT.

This rearrangement joins TRBV10-3 to TRBJ2-1, with TRBD1 as a possible D gene (6 bases). The V gene lost 6 bases and the J gene lost 4 bases, with 16 bases spanning the gap. CDR1 and CDR2 (germline): ENHRY, SYGVKD. The CDR3 extends over 15 amino acids. The CDR3 coding sequence is TGTGCCATCAGGACAGACAGGTCCCCGTACAATGAGCAGTTCTTC. Its protein product is CAIRTDRSPYNEQFF.